Following are 27 T cell receptor beta chains from one sample sequenced in a study of blood T cell repertoires in COVID-19. Profiled with immunoSEQ multiplex PCR; TCRdb holds only in-frame clones, not every one. The sample shows about 120,000 clones, about 83% of them seen only once. Sequenced sample: peripheral blood. All receptors derive from a man aged 55 to 70 with acute or convalescent COVID-19.

This clone was detected many times. This sequence joins TRBV7-8 and TRBJ2-7; a weak D match, TRBD1 (5 bases). V was clipped by 5 bases and J by 0 bases, with 8 bases between them. Germline lookup yields CDR1 SGHVS and CDR2 FQNEAQ. The length of the CDR3 is 13 residues. CDR3 sequence reads: CASSGALSYEQYF. The CDR3 nucleotides read TGTGCCAGCAGCGGGGCCCTCTCCTACGAGCAGTACTTC.

V and J are TRBV28 and TRBJ2-2, with 11 bases that match TRBD2. The ends lost 5 bases at V and 8 bases at J; junction bases unmatched: 7. The CDR3 contains 15 residues. The germline gives CDR1 MDHEN, CDR2 SYDVKM. CDR3 in amino acids: CASSVSGRASGELFF. The CDR3 DNA reads as TGTGCCAGCAGTGTTAGCGGGAGGGCGTCGGGGGAGCTGTTTTTT.

This clone has at least ten counts. The V and J genes are TRBV18 and TRBJ1-1; 8 bases are a match to TRBD1. The germline V gene encodes CDR1 KGHSH and CDR2 LQKENI. This CDR3 region has 15 residues. V shed 3 bases and J 5 bases; nucleotides not matched to a gene: 8. The CDR3 DNA sequence: TGTGCCAGCTCACCCTGGGACAGGCTACGGACTGAAGCTTTCTTT. Translation: CASSPWDRLRTEAFF.

The chain employs TRBV30 and TRBJ2-1, with TRBD2 identical over 8 bases. CDR1 GTSNPN and CDR2 SVGIG come from the germline V gene (reference sequence). The CDR3 is 15 residues long. V dropped 4 bases and J dropped 9; count of bases not matched to a gene: 14. The CDR3, as DNA: TGTGCCTGGACCCCACGTGGTAGCGGGACGGCTGAGCAGTTCTTC. As protein: CAWTPRGSGTAEQFF.

The rearrangement joins TRBV30 to TRBJ1-5; 8 bases fit TRBD1. CDR3 length: 15 amino acids. Trimming removed 0 bases from V and 5 bases from J; junction bases left unmatched: 6. CDR1 and CDR2 from the germline V gene are GTSNPN and SVGIG (reference sequence). CDR3 amino acids: CAWSVGDRNYQPQHF. The CDR3 DNA reads TGTGCCTGGAGTGTCGGGGACAGGAATTATCAGCCCCAGCATTTT.

This chain uses TRBV5-1 with TRBJ2-7; 9 bases are shared with TRBD1. Germline-derived CDR1 and CDR2 are SGHRS and YFSETQ. The V segment lost 4 bases and the J segment 7 bases; nucleotides outside the gene matches: 12. CDR3 length equals 15 residues. The CDR3 DNA sequence: TGCGCCAGCAGCCCCTCGACAGGGGGAGTGGGAGAGCAGTACTTC. Protein sequence: CASSPSTGGVGEQYF.

This rearrangement joins TRBV6-1 to TRBJ2-7, with 12 bases fitting TRBD2. J was trimmed by 7 bases and V by 0 bases; bases with no gene match: 7. The CDR3 loop spans 16 amino acids. CDR1 and CDR2 from the germline V gene are MNHNS and SASEGT. The CDR3 loop is CASSEAGSSGRGEQYF. In DNA form, the CDR3 reads TGTGCCAGCAGTGAAGCTGGGTCTAGCGGGAGGGGTGAGCAGTACTTC.

The rearrangement joins TRBV14 to TRBJ2-1, with 13 bases that match TRBD2. This CDR3 is built from 15 residues. With 5 bases clipped from V and 8 bases from J, the junction kept 6 bases outside the gene matches. Germline CDR1 reads SGHDN; CDR2 reads FVKESK. The CDR3 region is CASSFRTSGGDEQFF. CDR3 in DNA: TGTGCCAGCAGCTTTCGGACTAGCGGGGGCGATGAGCAGTTCTTC.

The chain carries TRBV9 and TRBJ2-1, with 11 bases that match TRBD2. The V segment lost 1 base and the J segment 7 bases; nucleotides outside the gene matches: 4. CDR1 and CDR2 from the germline V gene are SGDLS and YYNGEE. The CDR3 has 15 residues. The CDR3 nucleotides are TGTGCCAGCAGCGTAACTAGCGGGAGTCATAATGAGCAGTTCTTC. Protein sequence: CASSVTSGSHNEQFF.

The V call is TRBV5-1, the J call TRBJ2-1, with 11 bases aligning to TRBD1. The V and J ends lost 6 bases and 7 bases, in that order; junction bases with no gene match: 9. CDR1 is SGHRS, CDR2 YFSETQ, per germline. The CDR3 is 15 amino acids. The CDR3 loop reads CASNTIGTGGNEQFF. CDR3 in DNA: TGCGCCAGCAACACCATAGGGACAGGGGGTAATGAGCAGTTCTTC.

About this clone: This may come from a read error, since a much larger clone is one base off. The chain carries TRBV5-1 and TRBJ2-7, with 8 bases that match TRBD2. V lost 0 bases to trimming and J lost 6 bases; unmatched junction nucleotides: 5. Germline CDR1 SGHRS, CDR2 YFSETQ. This CDR3 has 14 residues. The CDR3 sequence: CASSLASTSGEQYF. The CDR3 DNA sequence: TGCGCCAGCAGCTTGGCCTCTACTAGCGGCGAGCAGTACTTC.

This rearrangement joins TRBV5-1 to TRBJ1-6; 10 bases are shared with TRBD1. CDR1 and CDR2 (germline): SGHRS, YFSETQ. The trim removed 4 bases at V and 7 bases at J, leaving 2 bases unmatched. There are 14 residues in the CDR3. This chain's CDR3 is CASSGDRGNSPLHF. The DNA of the CDR3 is TGCGCCAGCAGCGGGGACAGGGGCAATTCACCCCTCCACTTT. The full variable domain, rest sourced from reference TRBV5-1 and TRBJ1-6, is KAGVTQTPRYLIKTRGQQVTLSCSPISGHRSVSWYQQTPGQGLQFLFEYFSETQRNKGNFPGRFSGRQFSNSRSEMNVSTLELGDSALYLCASSGDRGNSPLHFGNGTRLTVT.

The J gene is TRBJ1-5, the V gene TRBV27; tentative D call: TRBD1 (6 bases). There are 16 residues in the CDR3. The germline V gene encodes CDR1 MNHEY and CDR2 SMNVEV (reference sequence). V lost 4 bases, J lost 2 bases, and 15 bases lay in between. The CDR3 DNA reads as TGTGCCAGCAGTTCGAACAGGGTGTTGGGCAATCAGCCCCAGCATTTT. Translated: CASSSNRVLGNQPQHF.

The rearrangement links TRBV3-1 (or the pseudogene TRBV3-2) to TRBJ2-3; 7 nucleotides align to TRBD1. The CDR3 loop spans 17 amino acids. V was pared by 0 bases and J by 7 bases, with 13 bases of the junction left unmatched. Germline values: CDR1 LGHDT, CDR2 YNNKEL (reference sequence). The CDR3 reads CASSQERVGVQGNTQYF. The CDR3 coding sequence is TGTGCCAGCAGCCAAGAAAGGGTAGGAGTACAGGGGAATACGCAGTATTTT.

This chain links TRBV7-9 with TRBJ2-1; 7 bases align to TRBD2. Germline lookup yields CDR1 SEHNR and CDR2 FQNEAQ (reference sequence). J gave up 9 bases and V 5 bases, and 7 bases lay outside the gene matches. CDR3 size: 13 residues. DNA for the CDR3: TGTGCCAGCAGCCCCGGGACTACAGCTGAGCAGTTCTTC. Protein sequence: CASSPGTTAEQFF.

The chain carries TRBV27 and TRBJ1-6; 10 positions match TRBD1. Germline V CDR1 and CDR2: MNHEY, SMNVEV (reference sequence). There are 13 residues in the CDR3. Germline trimming cut 10 bases from V and 15 bases from J; bases unmatched to any gene: 12. CDR3 loop: CATTSTGGLRLHF. In DNA, the CDR3 is TGTGCCACCACGTCGACAGGGGGCCTTCGCCTCCACTTT.

V and J are TRBV7-5 and TRBJ1-2; TRBD1, the D gene given by the table, was not confirmed from the DNA. TRBV7-5 is labeled a pseudogene. This CDR3 region has 14 residues. The chain's CDR3 is CVRSAPDRGGGYTF. The CDR3 coding sequence is TGTGTCAGAAGCGCTCCCGACAGGGGTGGCGGCTACACCTTC.

This rearrangement joins TRBV30 to TRBJ2-6, with D possibly TRBD2 on 5 matching bases. The CDR3 extends over 14 amino acids. The germline V gene has CDR1 GTSNPN and CDR2 SVGIG (reference sequence). Trimming left V 7 bases short and J 0 bases short, with 10 bases between. The CDR3 region is CAFVGLSGANVLTF. The CDR3 region has the DNA TGTGCCTTTGTCGGACTCTCTGGGGCCAACGTCCTGACTTTC.

The chain joins TRBV30 to TRBJ1-2; D gene unclear. Germline V gene data show CDR1 as GTSNPN and CDR2 as SVGIG (reference sequence). The CDR3 runs 12 residues. The germline V and J ends were trimmed by 4 bases and 7 bases, with 13 bases remaining between them. The CDR3 DNA reads as TGTGCCTGGACCGCGGCAGTCGGTGGCTACACCTTC. Translating gives CAWTAAVGGYTF. Using reference TRBV30 and TRBJ1-2 for the parts outside the CDR3, the full variable domain is SQTIHQWPATLVQPVGSPLSLECTVEGTSNPNLYWYRQAAGRGLQLLFYSVGIGQISSEVPQNLSASRPQDRQFILSSKKLLLSDSGFYLCAWTAAVGGYTFGSGTRLTVV.

The rearrangement joins TRBV20-1 to TRBJ1-5, with 11 bases aligning to TRBD1. V lost 3 bases and J lost 4; bases outside the gene matches: 14. The CDR3 length is 18 residues. The germline CDR1 and CDR2 sequences are DFQATT and SNEGSKA (reference sequence). As DNA, the CDR3 is TGCAGTGCTAGTGGGACAGGGGGAGCCGAAATGTCGAATCAGCCCCAGCATTTT. Its translation is CSASGTGGAEMSNQPQHF.

This chain links TRBV7-9 with TRBJ1-2; TRBD1 agrees at 9 bases. Germline assignment: CDR1 SEHNR and CDR2 FQNEAQ (reference sequence). The length of the CDR3 is 14 residues. V trimming: 3 bases; J trimming: 4 bases; junction bases outside the gene matches: 3. The CDR3 DNA is TGTGCCAGCAGCTTGGGACAGGGAACCTATGGCTACACCTTC. The encoded protein is CASSLGQGTYGYTF.

V gene TRBV29-1 combines with J gene TRBJ2-3, with 15 bases matching TRBD2. CDR1 and CDR2 from the germline V gene are SQVTM and ANQGSEA. This CDR3 has 18 residues. Trimming took 6 bases from V and 1 from J; bases not matched to a gene: 11. CDR3 in amino acids: CSVQGLAGGRAGTDTQYF. CDR3 in DNA: TGCAGCGTCCAGGGACTAGCGGGAGGTAGGGCCGGCACAGATACGCAGTATTTT.

The chain employs TRBV5-1 and TRBJ1-2; D is unclear. Trimming stripped 0 bases from V and 8 bases from J, with 5 bases between. This CDR3 is 11 amino acids long. Germline V gene data show CDR1 as SGHRS and CDR2 as YFSETQ. In nucleotides, the CDR3 is TGCGCCAGCAGCTTGGACGGGGGCTACACCTTC. Translated: CASSLDGGYTF.

The chain couples TRBV6-5 to TRBJ1-1, with no clear D. Germline CDR1 MNHEY, CDR2 SVGAGI. This CDR3 is built from 11 residues. The ends were cut back, 2 bases at V and 10 bases at J, with 8 bases in the middle. The CDR3 here is CASSYGLRAFF. The CDR3 DNA sequence: TGTGCCAGCAGTTACGGTCTTAGAGCTTTCTTT.

V gene TRBV29-1 combines with J gene TRBJ1-2, with a possible D match to TRBD1 (5 bases). Trimming removed 5 bases from V and 6 bases from J, with 7 bases in between. The CDR3 spans 10 residues. Germline-derived CDR1 and CDR2 are SQVTM and ANQGSEA. This CDR3 is CSVWGNGYTF. The CDR3 bases are TGCAGCGTTTGGGGCAATGGCTACACCTTC.

This chain uses TRBV7-2 with TRBJ2-6; no clear D. The V end was cut by 3 bases, the J end by 4 bases, with 10 bases between. The CDR3 is 15 amino acids. Per germline, CDR1 SGHTA and CDR2 FQGNSA. The DNA of the CDR3 is TGTGCCAGCAGCTTGCACGTAGCCGGGGCCAACGTCCTGACTTTC. As protein: CASSLHVAGANVLTF.

The V call is TRBV3-1 (or the pseudogene TRBV3-2), the J call TRBJ2-6; TRBD1 is a possible D gene (6 bases). V was cut by 7 bases and J by 4 bases, with 17 bases left in between. CDR1 and CDR2 from the germline V gene are LGHDT and YNNKEL (reference sequence). This CDR3 spans 16 amino acids. The CDR3 nucleotides are TGTGCCAGCACCCTACAGGGATCAAGGGGGGCCAACGTCCTGACTTTC. It yields the protein CASTLQGSRGANVLTF.